This TCR beta chain was obtained from a study of T cell changes during pregnancy in multiple sclerosis. Per germline, CDR1 MNHNY and CDR2 SVGAGI (reference sequence). The CDR3 consists of 14 residues. The V and J ends lost 4 bases and 6 bases respectively, with 15 bases between them. Measured with immunoSEQ multiplex PCR; TCRdb has only the in-frame clones, and not every one. This table has some 93,000 clones, approximately 92% appearing once. The source material was peripheral blood, sampled after pregnancy. This clonotype was sampled from a female donor with multiple sclerosis, enrolled in a pregnancy study. This sequence joins TRBV6-6 and TRBJ1-1; D is perhaps TRBD1 (6 bases). CDR3 protein: CASSFKGGDAEAFF. Here the CDR3 DNA reads TGTGCCAGCAGTTTTAAAGGGGGAGATGCTGAAGCTTTCTTT.